A single T cell receptor beta chain is shown here with its context. Its antigen is not known. Profiled with immunoSEQ multiplex PCR; TCRdb holds only in-frame clones, not every one. The sample carries around 140,000 clones, approximately 92% recorded once. The sample belongs to a study of T cell responses to AZD1222 COVID-19 vaccine. Germline V gene lookup returns CDR1 MNHNS and CDR2 SASEGT. With V trimmed by 6 bases and J by 3 bases, 7 bases remained unmatched. This CDR3 has 15 residues. Study observations and caveats: Seropositivity was recorded at baseline in only a handful of AZD1222 recipients. Sampling captured repertoires only after the peak T cell response.

The sample here was peripheral blood, taken 28 days after the second AZD1222 dose. This TCR derives from an adult who received the AZD1222 COVID-19 vaccine. The chain carries TRBV6-1 and TRBJ2-7; 11 nucleotides agree with TRBD1. CDR3 in DNA: TGTGCCAGCAGAGGACAGGGGGCCCCGGGCTACGAGCAGTACTTC. It encodes CASRGQGAPGYEQYF.